This record looks at one T cell receptor beta chain sequence and its context. Its antigen is still unknown. Trimming left V 3 bases short and J 1 base short, with 9 bases between. CDR3 size: 13 residues. Germline lookup yields CDR1 SQVTM and CDR2 ANQGSEA. This sample is drawn from a study of immune evolution from preneoplasia to lung adenocarcinoma. Study-wide context: HLA loss of heterozygosity: about 7% AIS, less than 18% MIA, about 32% ADC, none AAH. Study findings and constraints: Later-stage lesions seemingly showed higher T cell density and diversity than normal lung. Top clone share appeared to fall from AAH through AIS, MIA, adenocarcinoma.

Resections took place in Japan or China from the mid-2010s to the late 2010s. Clones were read by immunoSEQ multiplex PCR, and TCRdb kept only the in-frame ones, dropping some. The table lists 9,000 to 10,000 clones, 85% to 90% of them singletons. The rearrangement links TRBV29-1 to TRBJ2-5; D is ambiguous. The sample consisted of FFPE invasive lung adenocarcinoma tissue. This TCR came from an older person with invasive lung adenocarcinoma. Some clones in this sample may be carry-over from other donors' samples. The CDR3 reads CSVEVTPQETQYF. CDR3 DNA: TGCAGCGTTGAGGTGACCCCCCAAGAGACCCAGTACTTC.